This T cell receptor beta chain was obtained from a study of beta chain features in type 1 diabetes. Background on the study: Cell yields, age and gender were similar between patients and healthy donors.

Study-wide results and caveats: Among type 1 diabetes patients, VDJ junctions had fewer insertions and more deletions. Shorter templates might be favored by PCR, and equally so in patients and in controls. Researchers reported that naive, central memory and Treg TCRB repertoires appeared more similar in patients than in healthy donors.

Concerning this clone: The antigen remains unidentified.

The isolated RNA, all of it, was reverse transcribed, so expressed TCRB transcripts were what got sequenced. Generated by immunoSEQ multiplex PCR, the TCRdb table keeps only in-frame clones and is missing some. The data hold about 250,000 clones, with 11% to 15% observed a single time. Sequencing used naive CD4+ T cells from blood. The sequence was obtained from a woman aged 40 to 49 in good health.

CDR3 protein: CASSPHRDYEQYF. The CDR3 nucleotides are TGTGCCAGCTCACCACATCGGGATTACGAGCAGTACTTC. V usage is TRBV18 and J usage is TRBJ2-7; a weak D match, TRBD2 (5 bases). The germline V and J ends were trimmed by 1 base and 4 bases, with 8 bases remaining between them. Germline V gives CDR1 KGHSH, CDR2 LQKENI. There are 13 residues in the CDR3.